This section outlines one TCR beta chain sequence together with its context. V lost 6 bases, J lost 5 bases, and 5 bases stayed unmatched. There are 13 residues in the CDR3. This entry comes from a study of blood T cell repertoires in COVID-19. Study-level information: Acute and convalescent COVID-19 specimens originated in the United States, Italy and Spain. PBMCs, B-cell-depleted T cells, or T cells were the source of the cDNA or gDNA that made up the material.

Original data processing: Cell counts per sample came from amplifying reference gene primers. The table came from immunoSEQ multiplex PCR; TCRdb's copy has only in-frame clones and leaves some out. The DNA was the basis for D and trimming; V, J and clone size are from that table. The sample has roughly 100,000 clones; 65% to 90% are singletons. Source material: peripheral blood. V and J are TRBV12-3 or TRBV12-4 and TRBJ2-5, with 8 bases that match TRBD2. The sequence derives from a man between 60 and 70 years old with acute or convalescent COVID-19. The CDR3 coding sequence is TGTGCCAGCAGGAGGACTAGCTCGGAGACCCAGTACTTC. Translating it yields CASRRTSSETQYF.